The present T cell receptor (beta chain) was sequenced within a study of T cell responses to AZD1222 COVID-19 vaccine. Study details: Pooling of second doses given at about 4 or about 12 weeks was done.

Trimming removed 0 bases from V and 8 bases from J; junction bases left unmatched: 6. The CDR3 is made up of 16 amino acids. Germline V CDR1 and CDR2: SGHVS, FNYEAQ. Only in-frame clones appear in the TCRdb table, and some are missing; sequencing was by immunoSEQ multiplex PCR. The sample lists some 150,000 clones, around nine tenths occurring once. Notes on this clone: What it binds is unknown.

Overall study findings and caveats: The donor cohort was predominantly white British with a female majority, and clonal diversity may have been underestimated.

The gene calls are TRBV7-6 and TRBJ2-2; TRBD1 aligns across 10 bases. The receptor was derived from an adult in good health. This material consisted of peripheral blood, taken on day 0 of AZD1222 vaccination. For the CDR3, the DNA is TGTGCCAGCAGCTTAGCCCCGGGACAGGGGCCAGGGGAGCTGTTTTTT. Encoded protein: CASSLAPGQGPGELFF.